This T cell receptor beta chain was found in a study of beta chain features in type 1 diabetes. Study findings and constraints: Within each of all four CD4+ subsets, Type 1 diabetes patients had TCRB CDR3s that were moderately but significantly shorter.

The CDR3 has 15 amino acids. Looked up from germline, CDR1 is MGHRA and CDR2 is YSYEKL. After removal of 3 bases from V and 4 bases from J, the junction contained 4 bases not matched to a gene. CD45RO/CCR7/CD25/CD127/CD95/CD27 staining was used to isolate CD4+ naive, central memory, regulatory and stem cell-like memory cells by sorting. The sequenced template was cDNA made from the entire isolated RNA. Clones were read by immunoSEQ multiplex PCR, and TCRdb kept only the in-frame ones, dropping some. The table includes 250,000 to 300,000 clones, about 7.8% detected once. As to this clone: The antigen is undetermined.

The chain couples TRBV4-1 to TRBJ2-3, with 10 bases matching TRBD2. This receptor was taken from a woman between 18 and 29 years old in good health. Sequencing was done on a sample of central memory CD4+ T cells from blood. The CDR3 DNA reads TGCGCCAGCAGCCACCCCGGGACTAGCGCAGATACGCAGTATTTT. This gives the protein CASSHPGTSADTQYF.